This is a list of T cell receptor beta chains from one sample in a study of metastatic and nonmetastatic thyroid tumors. TCRdb recomputed clones from the PCR reads via MiXCR. The repertoire holds approximately 20,000 clones, with around a third as singletons. The sequencing input was adjacent normal tissue. These receptors all come from a female donor with papillary thyroid cancer or a benign thyroid nodule (not recorded which). Some clones in this sample may be carry-over from other donors' samples. The CDR3 runs from the conserved cysteine through the conserved F or W. D genes are given only for firm matches. Only some rows state a clone size, as once, few, many or a class for expanded clones.

clone size	D gene	J gene	V gene	CDR3 DNA	CDR3 protein
medium-sized	TRBD2	TRBJ2-2	TRBV5-1	TGCGCCAGCGGGACAGGACTAGCGGGGGTCAGCACCGGGGAGCTGTTTTTT	CASGTGLAGVSTGELFF
many	.	TRBJ1-1	TRBV5-4	TGTGCCAGCAGCTTGGGACCGTTAGAAGCTTTCTTT	CASSLGPLEAFF
.	.	TRBJ1-5	TRBV11-3	TGTGCCAGCAGCTTAGGCACAGATCAGCCCCAGCATTTT	CASSLGTDQPQHF
.	.	TRBJ2-5	TRBV6-1	TGTGCCAGCAGGACCACTGGGGGGCGGTGGGGCCGTGAGACCCAGTACTTC	CASRTTGGRWGRETQYF
medium-sized	TRBD1	TRBJ1-1	TRBV30	TGTGCCTGGGACAGGGACAGGGGCGTCACTGAAGCTTTCTTT	CAWDRDRGVTEAFF
few	.	TRBJ2-7	TRBV5-6	TGTGCCAGCAGCTTGGGGGGCATTGGGTCATACGAGCAGTACTTC	CASSLGGIGSYEQYF
medium-sized	.	TRBJ1-1	TRBV6-1	TGTGCCAGCCAGTCCCTCGGGGACACTGAAGCTTTCTTT	CASQSLGDTEAFF
once	TRBD1	TRBJ1-2	TRBV9	TGTGCCAGCAGCGCAGCGGGACAGGTTAACTATGGCTACACCTTC	CASSAAGQVNYGYTF
few	TRBD1	TRBJ2-7	TRBV12-3/TRBV12-4	TGTGCCAGCAGTTCGGGACAGGGGCTCCGCGAGCAGTACTTC	CASSSGQGLREQYF
.	.	TRBJ2-7	TRBV19	TGTGCCAGTAGTATTGAACAGAACCCCTACGAGCAGTACTTC	CASSIEQNPYEQYF
medium-sized	.	TRBJ2-7	TRBV6-5	TGTGCCAGCAGTTACACCCAGGGTTTGTCGGCCGAGCAGTACTTC	CASSYTQGLSAEQYF
.	.	TRBJ2-1	TRBV7-3	TGTGCCAGCAGCTCCTCGGAGGGCACCTACAATGAGCAGTTCTTC	CASSSSEGTYNEQFF
.	.	TRBJ1-6	TRBV7-2	TGTGCCAGCAGTCCAACGGACCTTTCACCCCTCCACTTT	CASSPTDLSPLHF
.	TRBD2	TRBJ2-1	TRBV11-2	TGTGCCAGCAGCTTAGGCCCGGGACTAGCGCGTTACAATGAGCAGTTCTTC	CASSLGPGLARYNEQFF
few	.	TRBJ2-2	TRBV6-5	TGTGCCAGCAGTTACTTCCGGGAAACCGGGGAGCTGTTTTTT	CASSYFRETGELFF
.	.	TRBJ2-3	TRBV5-1	TGCGCCAGCAGCCTGAGTGACCCAATCACAGATACGCAGTATTTT	CASSLSDPITDTQYF
many	TRBD2	TRBJ2-7	TRBV5-1	TGCGCCAGCAGCGGGGGACTAGCGGGGAGGACGGGCGAGCAGTACTTC	CASSGGLAGRTGEQYF
many	TRBD2	TRBJ2-4	TRBV4-1	TGCGCCAGCAGCCAAGGAGCGGGGGGGATCAAAAACATTCAGTACTTC	CASSQGAGGIKNIQYF
.	.	TRBJ1-2	TRBV18	TGTGCCAGCCAAAGCGACGCAGTGGCCTATGGCTACACCTTC	CASQSDAVAYGYTF
.	TRBD2	TRBJ2-1	TRBV6-5	TGTGCCAGCAGTTACTCGCGGGGTACTAGCGGGACTGAGCAGTTCTTC	CASSYSRGTSGTEQFF
.	.	TRBJ2-5	TRBV29-1	TGCAGCGTTGCGCGGGCCCAAGAGACCCAGTACTTC	CSVARAQETQYF
medium-sized	.	TRBJ1-6	TRBV7-3	TGTGCCAGCTCCGCGGGTGGGGGGGTCTCACCCCTCCACTTT	CASSAGGGVSPLHF
.	.	TRBJ2-3	TRBV11-3	TGTGCCAGCAGCTCTTTTAGCGGAAGCACAGATACGCAGTATTTT	CASSSFSGSTDTQYF
.	.	TRBJ2-5	TRBV15	TGTGCCACCAGCAGAGTACCGGGCGACCCAGACCAAGAGACCCAGTACTTC	CATSRVPGDPDQETQYF
.	.	TRBJ2-1	TRBV6-1	TGTGCCAGCAGTCAACTTGAACTAGGGAATGAGCAGTTCTTC	CASSQLELGNEQFF
many	.	TRBJ1-1	TRBV3-1	TGTGCCAGCAGCCCCGGACAGAGGAACACTGAAGCTTTCTTT	CASSPGQRNTEAFF
.	TRBD2	TRBJ2-7	TRBV18	TGTGCCAGCTCACCGAATAGCGGGAGTATTTACGAGCAGTACTTC	CASSPNSGSIYEQYF
.	.	TRBJ1-1	TRBV6-5	TGTGCCACCAGTTACTCTAACGTGTGGAACACTGAAGCTTTCTTT	CATSYSNVWNTEAFF
.	TRBD2	TRBJ2-3	TRBV18	TGTGCCAGCTCACTAGCGGGGGGCACAGATACGCAGTATTTT	CASSLAGGTDTQYF
medium-sized	TRBD1	TRBJ2-7	TRBV27	TGTGCCAGCAGTTCCCGACAGGGCGCGTACTACGAGCAGTACTTC	CASSSRQGAYYEQYF
large	.	TRBJ2-1	TRBV2	TGTGCCAGCATTTATGACAACAATGAGCAGTTCTTC	CASIYDNNEQFF
medium-sized	TRBD1	TRBJ2-7	TRBV30	TGTGCCTGGGACAGGGGGTACGAGCAGTACTTC	CAWDRGYEQYF
.	TRBD2	TRBJ2-7	TRBV2	TGTGCCAGCAGCCTAGCGGGGGATACGTACAAGCAGTACTTC	CASSLAGDTYKQYF